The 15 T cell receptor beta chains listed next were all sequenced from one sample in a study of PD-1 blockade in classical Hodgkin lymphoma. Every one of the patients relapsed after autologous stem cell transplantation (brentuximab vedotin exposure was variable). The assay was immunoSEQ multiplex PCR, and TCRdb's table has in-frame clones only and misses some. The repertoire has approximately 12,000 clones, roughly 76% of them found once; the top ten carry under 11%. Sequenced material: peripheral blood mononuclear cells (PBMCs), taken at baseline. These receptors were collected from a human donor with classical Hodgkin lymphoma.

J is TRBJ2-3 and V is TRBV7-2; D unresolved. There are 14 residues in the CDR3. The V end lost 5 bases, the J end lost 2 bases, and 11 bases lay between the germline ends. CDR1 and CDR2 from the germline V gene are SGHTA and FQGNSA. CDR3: CASSRARHTDTQYF. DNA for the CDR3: TGTGCCAGCAGCCGGGCACGGCACACAGATACGCAGTATTTT.

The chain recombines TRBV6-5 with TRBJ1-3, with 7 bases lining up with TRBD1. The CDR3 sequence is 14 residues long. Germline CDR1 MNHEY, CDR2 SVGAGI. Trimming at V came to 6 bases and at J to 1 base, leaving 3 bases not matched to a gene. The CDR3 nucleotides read TGTGCCAGCAGCCACAGGGGTTCTGGAAACACCATATATTTT. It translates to CASSHRGSGNTIYF.

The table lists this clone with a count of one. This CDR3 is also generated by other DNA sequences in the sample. CDR3 bases: TGTGCCAGCAGCTTAGGACAGGGAGGTGAAAAACTGTTTTTT. Its protein is CASSLGQGGEKLFF. The V and J genes are TRBV7-9 and TRBJ1-4; 7 positions match TRBD1. This CDR3 is built from 14 residues. CDR1 SEHNR and CDR2 FQNEAQ come from the germline V gene (reference sequence). V trimming: 1 base; J trimming: 7 bases; junction bases outside the gene matches: 3. The whole variable domain, filled in from reference TRBV7-9 and TRBJ1-4, reads DTGVSQNPRHKITKRGQNVTFRCDPISEHNRLYWYRQTLGQGPEFLTYFQNEAQLEKSRLLSDRFSAERPKGSFSTLEIQRTEQGDSAMYLCASSLGQGGEKLFFGSGTQLSVL.

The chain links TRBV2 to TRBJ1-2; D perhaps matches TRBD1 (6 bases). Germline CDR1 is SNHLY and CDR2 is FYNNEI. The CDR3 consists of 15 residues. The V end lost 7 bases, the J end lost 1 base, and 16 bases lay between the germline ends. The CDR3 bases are TGTGCCAGCAAGGAAGAACAGGGAAGTAACTATGGCTACACCTTC. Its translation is CASKEEQGSNYGYTF.

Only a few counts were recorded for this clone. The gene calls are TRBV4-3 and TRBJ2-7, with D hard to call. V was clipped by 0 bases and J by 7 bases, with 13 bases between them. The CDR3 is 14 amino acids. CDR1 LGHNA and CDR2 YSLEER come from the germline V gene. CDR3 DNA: TGCGCCAGCAGCCAAGACACCCTTCTAGGGGAGCAGTACTTC. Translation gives CASSQDTLLGEQYF.

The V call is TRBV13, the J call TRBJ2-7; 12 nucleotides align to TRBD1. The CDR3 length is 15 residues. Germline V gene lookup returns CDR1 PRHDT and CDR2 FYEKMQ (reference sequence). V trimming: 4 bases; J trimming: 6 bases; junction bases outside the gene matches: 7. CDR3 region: CASSSSGTGGAEQYF. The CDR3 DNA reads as TGTGCCAGCAGCTCGTCCGGGACAGGGGGCGCCGAGCAGTACTTC.

As DNA, the CDR3 is TGTGCCAGCAGCTTAATGTATGGGGAGACCCAGTACTTC. It specifies CASSLMYGETQYF. J is TRBJ2-5 and V is TRBV7-3; D remains unclear. Germline CDR1 and CDR2: SGHTA and FQGTGA. The CDR3 runs 13 residues. With 1 base removed from V and 5 bases from J, the gap between germline ends came to 8 bases.

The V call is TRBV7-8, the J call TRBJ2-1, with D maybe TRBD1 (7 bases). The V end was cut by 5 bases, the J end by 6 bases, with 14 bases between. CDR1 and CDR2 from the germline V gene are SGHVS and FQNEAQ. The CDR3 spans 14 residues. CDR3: CASSPGGLANEQFF. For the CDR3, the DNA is TGTGCCAGCAGCCCAGGGGGGCTGGCCAATGAGCAGTTCTTC.

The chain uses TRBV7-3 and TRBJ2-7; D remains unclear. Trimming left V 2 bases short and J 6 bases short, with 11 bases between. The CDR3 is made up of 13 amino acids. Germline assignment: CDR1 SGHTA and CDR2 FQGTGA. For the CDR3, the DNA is TGTGCCAGCAGCTTATCCCCTCTTGGCGAGCAGTACTTC. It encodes CASSLSPLGEQYF. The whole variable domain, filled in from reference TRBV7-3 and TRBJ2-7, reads GAGVSQTPSNKVTEKGKYVELRCDPISGHTALYWYRQSLGQGPEFLIYFQGTGAADDSGLPNDRFFAVRPEGSVSTLKIQRTERGDSAVYLCASSLSPLGEQYFGPGTRLTVT.

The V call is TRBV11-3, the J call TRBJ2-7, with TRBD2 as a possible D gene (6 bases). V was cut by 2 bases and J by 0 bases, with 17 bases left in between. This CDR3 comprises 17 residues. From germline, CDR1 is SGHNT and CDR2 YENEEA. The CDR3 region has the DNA TGTGCCAGCAGCTTACCCCTTGGGCGGGGCAGCTCCTACGAGCAGTACTTC. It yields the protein CASSLPLGRGSSYEQYF.

This CDR3 reads CASSGLLALGEQYF. The CDR3 coding sequence is TGTGCCAGCAGTGGCCTTTTGGCCCTCGGCGAGCAGTACTTC. V gene TRBV6-5 combines with J gene TRBJ2-7; D is unclear. The CDR3 is made up of 14 amino acids. Per the germline V gene, CDR1 is MNHEY and CDR2 is SVGAGI. Trimming pared 5 bases from V and 6 bases from J, leaving 17 bases between.

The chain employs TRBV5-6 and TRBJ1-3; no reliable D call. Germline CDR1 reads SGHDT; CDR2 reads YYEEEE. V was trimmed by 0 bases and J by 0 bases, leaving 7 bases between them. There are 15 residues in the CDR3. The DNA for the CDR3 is TGTGCCAGCAGCTTGGCGGCGGTCTCTGGAAACACCATATATTTT. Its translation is CASSLAAVSGNTIYF. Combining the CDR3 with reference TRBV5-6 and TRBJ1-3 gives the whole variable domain DAGVTQSPTHLIKTRGQQVTLRCSPKSGHDTVSWYQQALGQGPQFIFQYYEEEERQRGNFPDRFSGHQFPNYSSELNVNALLLGDSALYLCASSLAAVSGNTIYFGEGSWLTVV.

DNA for the CDR3: TGTGCCAGCACCTACGGGGACAGGAGGAATTCACCCCTCCACTTT. Residues: CASTYGDRRNSPLHF. V and J are TRBV6-5 and TRBJ1-6, with 8 bases matching TRBD1. CDR1 MNHEY and CDR2 SVGAGI come from the germline V gene. Trimming removed 7 bases from V and 7 bases from J; junction bases left unmatched: 9. CDR3 size: 15 residues.

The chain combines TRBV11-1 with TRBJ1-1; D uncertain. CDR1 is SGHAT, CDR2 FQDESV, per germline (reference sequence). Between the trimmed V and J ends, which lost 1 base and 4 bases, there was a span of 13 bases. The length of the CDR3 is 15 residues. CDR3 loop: CASSLVSSVGTEAFF. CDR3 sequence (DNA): TGTGCCAGCAGCTTAGTGAGTTCTGTCGGCACTGAAGCTTTCTTT.

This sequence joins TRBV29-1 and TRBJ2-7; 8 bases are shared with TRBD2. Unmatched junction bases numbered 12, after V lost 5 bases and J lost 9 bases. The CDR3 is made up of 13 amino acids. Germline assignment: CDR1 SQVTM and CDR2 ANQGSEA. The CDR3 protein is CSVLSAGARAQYF. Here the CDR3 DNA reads TGCAGCGTTCTGTCAGCGGGAGCCAGGGCGCAGTACTTC.